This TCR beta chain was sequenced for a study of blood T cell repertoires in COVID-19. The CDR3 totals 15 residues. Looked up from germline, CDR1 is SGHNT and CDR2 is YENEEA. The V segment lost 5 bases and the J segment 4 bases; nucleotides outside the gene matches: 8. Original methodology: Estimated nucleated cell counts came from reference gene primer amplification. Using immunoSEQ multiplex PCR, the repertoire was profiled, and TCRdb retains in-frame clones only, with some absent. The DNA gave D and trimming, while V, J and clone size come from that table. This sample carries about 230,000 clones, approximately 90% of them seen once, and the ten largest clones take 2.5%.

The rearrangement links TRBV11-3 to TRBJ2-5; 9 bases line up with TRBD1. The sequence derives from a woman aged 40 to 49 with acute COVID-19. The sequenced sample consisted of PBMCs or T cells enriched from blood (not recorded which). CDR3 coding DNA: TGTGCCAGCAGCCGTCCGGGACAGGGTAGAGAGACCCAGTACTTC. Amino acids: CASSRPGQGRETQYF.